This is a list of T cell receptor beta chains from one sample in a study of cytomegalovirus exposure and HLA in healthy donors. Sequenced by immunoSEQ multiplex PCR; TCRdb stores in-frame clones only, minus some. The repertoire holds about 150,000 clones, with 85% as singletons. Sequenced material: PBMCs. The source is a woman under 30 in good health and CMV-seronegative. The conserved cysteine and the conserved F or W are not part of the CDR3 here. Fields, in order: CDR3 length, clone size, J gene, V gene, CDR3 protein. Size is stated for part of the rows, as once, few or many counts, or as a class when the clone is expanded.

cdr3_length: 10
clone_size: NA
j_call: TRBJ1-1
v_call: TRBV28
cdr3_aa: ASSPSGTEAF

cdr3_length: 11
clone_size: NA
j_call: TRBJ1-1
v_call: TRBV11-3
cdr3_aa: ASSFEGGTEAF

cdr3_length: 11
clone_size: NA
j_call: TRBJ2-7
v_call: TRBV7-6
cdr3_aa: ASSLGGVGEQY

cdr3_length: 14
clone_size: NA
j_call: TRBJ2-1
v_call: TRBV9
cdr3_aa: ASSVSSRSGYNEQF

cdr3_length: 11
clone_size: NA
j_call: TRBJ2-7
v_call: TRBV7-8
cdr3_aa: ASSKGHYYEQY

cdr3_length: 12
clone_size: NA
j_call: TRBJ2-7
v_call: TRBV9
cdr3_aa: ASSAGTGQEEQY

cdr3_length: 14
clone_size: NA
j_call: TRBJ2-1
v_call: TRBV5-4
cdr3_aa: ASSYYTGTSYNEQF

cdr3_length: 12
clone_size: NA
j_call: TRBJ2-5
v_call: TRBV27
cdr3_aa: ASSLGLAGGPWY

cdr3_length: 9
clone_size: NA
j_call: TRBJ1-4
v_call: TRBV14
cdr3_aa: ASSHQEKLF

cdr3_length: 13
clone_size: few
j_call: TRBJ2-7
v_call: TRBV5-1
cdr3_aa: ASSLGGTGGYEQY

cdr3_length: 12
clone_size: NA
j_call: TRBJ1-4
v_call: TRBV29-1
cdr3_aa: SVQGAHGNEKLF

cdr3_length: 13
clone_size: NA
j_call: TRBJ1-5
v_call: TRBV28
cdr3_aa: ASSLTGAGNQPQH

cdr3_length: 11
clone_size: NA
j_call: TRBJ1-2
v_call: TRBV5-1
cdr3_aa: ASSSPPGNGYT

cdr3_length: 13
clone_size: NA
j_call: TRBJ2-5
v_call: TRBV29-1
cdr3_aa: SPRDRGTQQETQY

cdr3_length: 13
clone_size: NA
j_call: TRBJ1-3
v_call: TRBV30
cdr3_aa: AWRRATFSGNTIY

cdr3_length: 9
clone_size: NA
j_call: TRBJ2-7
v_call: TRBV29-1
cdr3_aa: SGGTVYEQY

cdr3_length: 11
clone_size: NA
j_call: TRBJ2-1
v_call: TRBV27
cdr3_aa: ASQRGGFSEQF

cdr3_length: 13
clone_size: NA
j_call: TRBJ2-3
v_call: TRBV15
cdr3_aa: ATSLGADSTDTQY

cdr3_length: 10
clone_size: NA
j_call: TRBJ2-7
v_call: TRBV6-1
cdr3_aa: ASTSGVYEQY

cdr3_length: 12
clone_size: NA
j_call: TRBJ2-7
v_call: TRBV6-6
cdr3_aa: ASRQDEGVGEQY

cdr3_length: 12
clone_size: NA
j_call: TRBJ2-1
v_call: TRBV6-1
cdr3_aa: ASSGGLPGRLWF

cdr3_length: 13
clone_size: NA
j_call: TRBJ1-4
v_call: TRBV10-3
cdr3_aa: AISAGTATNEKLF

cdr3_length: 11
clone_size: NA
j_call: TRBJ2-3
v_call: TRBV6-1
cdr3_aa: ASLSPSFCTQY

cdr3_length: 14
clone_size: NA
j_call: TRBJ2-6
v_call: TRBV28
cdr3_aa: ASNDRGGVRANVLT

cdr3_length: 11
clone_size: NA
j_call: TRBJ1-4
v_call: TRBV6-5
cdr3_aa: ASSSDRGGKLF

cdr3_length: 12
clone_size: NA
j_call: TRBJ2-1
v_call: TRBV9
cdr3_aa: ASSVGSSYNEQF

cdr3_length: 9
clone_size: few
j_call: TRBJ2-1
v_call: TRBV20-1
cdr3_aa: SAGAGNEQF